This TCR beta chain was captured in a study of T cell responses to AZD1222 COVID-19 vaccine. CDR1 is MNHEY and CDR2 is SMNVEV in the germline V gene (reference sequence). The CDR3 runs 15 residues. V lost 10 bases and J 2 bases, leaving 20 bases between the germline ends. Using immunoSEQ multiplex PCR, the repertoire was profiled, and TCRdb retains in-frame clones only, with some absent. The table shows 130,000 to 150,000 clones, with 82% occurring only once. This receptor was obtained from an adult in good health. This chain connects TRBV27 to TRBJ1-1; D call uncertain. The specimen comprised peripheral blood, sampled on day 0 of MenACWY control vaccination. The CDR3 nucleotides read TGTGCCACCCTGACGGTTGCTTCAGGAAACACTGAAGCTTTCTTT. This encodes CATLTVASGNTEAFF.